These 26 T cell receptor beta chains originate from one sample sequenced in a study of cytomegalovirus exposure and HLA in healthy donors. PCR involved 60 Vbeta and 13 Jbeta primers. Data came from immunoSEQ multiplex PCR; TCRdb stores just in-frame clones and leaves some out. Of under 150,000 clones listed, roughly 80% are singletons. Material: PBMCs. The receptor source for this set is a male donor in good health and CMV-seropositive.

The chain employs TRBV6-1 and TRBJ2-7, with a weak D call TRBD2 (6 bases). The V and J ends lost 0 bases and 0 bases respectively, with 12 bases between them. This CDR3 spans 16 amino acids. CDR1 is MNHNS and CDR2 is SASEGT in the germline V gene. The chain's CDR3 is CASSEAAATSSYEQYF. In DNA, the CDR3 is TGTGCCAGCAGTGAAGCTGCGGCGACTAGCTCCTACGAGCAGTACTTC.

V is TRBV28 and J is TRBJ2-7; 9 bases align to TRBD1. Germline-derived CDR1 and CDR2 are MDHEN and SYDVKM. The CDR3 is 16 amino acids. J gave up 2 bases and V 4 bases, and 9 bases lay outside the gene matches. CDR3 sequence (DNA): TGTGCCAGCAGTTGGGTCTGGGACAGGGCGACCTACGAGCAGTACTTC. Its translation: CASSWVWDRATYEQYF.

The chain carries TRBV28 and TRBJ2-3; 9 positions match TRBD2. CDR1 MDHEN and CDR2 SYDVKM come from the germline V gene. The V gene end was trimmed by 5 bases and the J gene end by 0 bases; junction bases not matched to a gene: 3. The CDR3 length is 15 residues. CDR3 protein: CASSIGTSSTDTQYF. The CDR3 DNA reads TGTGCCAGCAGTATTGGGACTAGCAGCACAGATACGCAGTATTTT. Drawing the rest from reference TRBV28 and TRBJ2-3, the complete variable domain is DVKVTQSSRYLVKRTGEKVFLECVQDMDHENMFWYRQDPGLGLRLIYFSYDVKMKEKGDIPEGYSVSREKKERFSLILESASTNQTSMYLCASSIGTSSTDTQYFGPGTRLTVL.

The chain links TRBV6-5 to TRBJ2-3; 7 bases match TRBD2. In germline, CDR1 is MNHEY, CDR2 SVGAGI. CDR3 length equals 14 residues. Trimming took 6 bases from V and 2 from J; bases not matched to a gene: 5. The CDR3, as DNA: TGTGCCAGCAGACGGGGAGGGTCCACAGATACGCAGTATTTT. This gives the protein CASRRGGSTDTQYF.

This chain links TRBV5-8 with TRBJ2-4, with TRBD1 as a possible D gene (5 bases). With 3 bases removed from V and 12 bases from J, the gap between germline ends came to 16 bases. CDR3 length: 13 amino acids. The V gene's germline CDR1 is SGHTS and CDR2 YDEGEE. This chain's CDR3 is CASSYGQGGSQYF. The CDR3 nucleotides are TGTGCCAGCAGCTACGGGCAGGGCGGCAGTCAGTACTTC.

This clone was detected only a few times. V is TRBV30 and J is TRBJ2-1, with D possibly TRBD2 on 6 matching bases. This CDR3 is 12 amino acids long. Trimming left V 4 bases short and J 8 bases short, with 12 bases between. CDR1 and CDR2 (germline): GTSNPN, SVGIG (reference sequence). CDR3 DNA: TGTGCCTGGAACGGGAGTGGAGATGAGCAGTTCTTC. Translation: CAWNGSGDEQFF. Full variable domain (rest looked up from reference TRBV30 and TRBJ2-1): SQTIHQWPATLVQPVGSPLSLECTVEGTSNPNLYWYRQAAGRGLQLLFYSVGIGQISSEVPQNLSASRPQDRQFILSSKKLLLSDSGFYLCAWNGSGDEQFFGPGTRLTVL.

The V call is TRBV7-9, the J call TRBJ1-3, with D possibly matching TRBD1 (6 bases). The CDR3 loop spans 15 amino acids. Trimming took 6 bases from V and 0 from J, leaving 12 bases between them. In germline, CDR1 is SEHNR, CDR2 FQNEAQ (reference sequence). The CDR3 region has the DNA TGTGCCAGCAGACTTACAGGGAACTCTGGAAACACCATATATTTT. As protein: CASRLTGNSGNTIYF.

This rearrangement joins TRBV7-9 to TRBJ2-2, with TRBD2 identical over 7 bases. CDR3 length equals 18 residues. Losses at the gene ends were 5 bases for V and 7 bases for J; bases not matched to a gene: 19. Germline V CDR1 and CDR2: SEHNR, FQNEAQ (reference sequence). CDR3 loop: CASSTASGSGSPFGELFF. DNA of the CDR3: TGTGCCAGCAGCACCGCGTCGGGTAGCGGGTCTCCTTTCGGGGAGCTGTTTTTT.

The J gene is TRBJ2-1, the V gene TRBV9; D perhaps matches TRBD2 (5 bases). Germline V gene data show CDR1 as SGDLS and CDR2 as YYNGEE. The V gene lost 2 bases and the J gene lost 0 bases, with 9 bases spanning the gap. The CDR3 totals 15 residues. The CDR3 sequence: CASSVSGYSYNEQFF. Here the CDR3 DNA reads TGTGCCAGCAGCGTGAGCGGTTACTCCTACAATGAGCAGTTCTTC.

The genes are TRBV30 and TRBJ1-3; no reliable D call. Germline CDR1 is GTSNPN and CDR2 is SVGIG (reference sequence). There are 14 residues in the CDR3. Trimming removed 0 bases at V and 1 base at J, with 7 bases between. The CDR3 DNA follows: TGTGCCTGGAGTGTCGAGCGTTCTGGAAACACCATATATTTT. It specifies CAWSVERSGNTIYF.

The rearrangement joins TRBV28 to TRBJ2-7; D is possibly TRBD2 (6 bases). Germline V gene data show CDR1 as MDHEN and CDR2 as SYDVKM. V was trimmed by 7 bases and J by 7 bases, leaving 20 bases between them. The length of the CDR3 is 14 residues. CDR3 loop: CASTLAAQVGEQYF. The CDR3 nucleotides are TGTGCCAGCACCTTAGCGGCCCAGGTGGGGGAGCAGTACTTC.

Worth noting for this clone: A junction end diverges from the germline sequence, so it may reflect a read error. CDR3 nucleotides: TGTGCCAGCAGCTTTATCGACAGGGTCTACGAGCAGTATTTC. Protein: CASSFIDRVYEQYF. The rearrangement links TRBV5-4 to TRBJ2-7, with TRBD1 identical over 7 bases. Germline lookup yields CDR1 SGHNT and CDR2 YYREEE (reference sequence). This CDR3 is built from 14 residues.

The chain links TRBV28 to TRBJ1-3; D is undetermined. Trimming pared 10 bases from V and 0 bases from J, leaving 10 bases between. The germline CDR1 and CDR2 sequences are MDHEN and SYDVKM. This CDR3 contains 13 residues. The CDR3 loop is CATYGDSGNTIYF. In DNA form, the CDR3 reads TGTGCCACCTACGGAGACTCTGGAAACACCATATATTTT.

The chain couples TRBV2 to TRBJ2-5, with D possibly matching TRBD2 (7 bases). The J call may be mistaken, given a closer DNA end match to TRBJ2-7. Germline V gives CDR1 SNHLY, CDR2 FYNNEI. CDR3 length: 13 residues. The CDR3, as DNA: TGTGCCAGCAGGCCCGGGGGGCTTAACGAGCAGTACTTC. It is translated as CASRPGGLNEQYF.

This chain links TRBV4-3 with TRBJ2-1, with 12 bases identical to TRBD2. The CDR3 totals 17 residues. V lost 0 bases, J lost 4 bases, and 4 bases stayed unmatched. Germline lookup yields CDR1 LGHNA and CDR2 YSLEER. The CDR3 region has the DNA TGCGCCAGCAGCCAAGAGGGGGGACTAGCGGGTTACAATGAGCAGTTCTTC. As protein: CASSQEGGLAGYNEQFF.

This clone was detected only a few times. The V gene is TRBV6-5, the J gene TRBJ2-2; 9 bases fit TRBD2. The CDR3 is 15 residues long. Germline CDR1 MNHEY, CDR2 SVGAGI. The V segment lost 6 bases and the J segment 8 bases; nucleotides outside the gene matches: 10. The CDR3 nucleotides read TGTGCCAGCAGAGTCGATTTAGCGGGAGAAGGGGAGCTGTTTTTT. As protein: CASRVDLAGEGELFF.

The V and J genes are TRBV2 and TRBJ1-5; 8 bases match TRBD1. Germline V CDR1 and CDR2: SNHLY, FYNNEI. The CDR3 sequence is 15 residues long. V lost 6 bases, J lost 3 bases, and 7 bases stayed unmatched. The DNA for the CDR3 is TGTGCCAGCAGCCACGACAGGGGAGTCAATCAGCCCCAGCATTTT. Its translation is CASSHDRGVNQPQHF.

The CDR3 bases are TGTGCCAGCAGTGAATCCCGACAGGGGTTGGACGAGCAGTACTTC. Protein: CASSESRQGLDEQYF. J is TRBJ2-7 and V is TRBV6-1; the match to TRBD1 covers 8 bases. The J segment lost 5 bases and the V segment lost 2 bases, leaving 8 bases of the junction unmatched. Germline values: CDR1 MNHNS, CDR2 SASEGT. There are 15 residues in the CDR3.

The chain employs TRBV19 and TRBJ1-2; 7 positions agree with TRBD1. The CDR3 is 15 amino acids. V lost 5 bases and J lost 6; bases outside the gene matches: 12. CDR1 and CDR2 (germline): LNHDA, SQIVND (reference sequence). This CDR3 is CASSPRHPGGDGYTF. The CDR3 DNA is TGTGCCAGTAGTCCCCGACACCCAGGGGGAGATGGCTACACCTTC.

A remark on this clone: One junction end does not reproduce the germline sequence, and a read error may be involved. This chain uses TRBV7-9 with TRBJ1-3; D is possibly TRBD1 (6 bases). Germline values: CDR1 SEHNR, CDR2 FQNEAQ (reference sequence). CDR3 length equals 11 residues. CDR3 loop: CSSSSDSGKSF. CDR3 DNA sequence: TGTTCCAGCAGCTCGGACAGCGGTAAATCCTTT.

A note on this clone: This CDR3 is also generated by other DNA sequences in the sample. V is TRBV4-3 and J is TRBJ2-1, with D tentatively TRBD2 (6 bases). This CDR3 region has 17 residues. V was clipped by 0 bases and J by 4 bases, with 16 bases between them. CDR1 and CDR2 from the germline V gene are LGHNA and YSLEER. The CDR3 sequence: CASSQEGGLARYNEQFF. The DNA for the CDR3 is TGCGCCAGCAGCCAAGAGGGGGGATTGGCTCGGTACAATGAGCAGTTCTTC.

This chain joins TRBV6-6 and TRBJ2-1, with D possibly TRBD2 on 6 matching bases. Trimming removed 11 bases from V and 8 bases from J, with 22 bases in between. Per germline, CDR1 MNHNY and CDR2 SVGAGI (reference sequence). This CDR3 has 14 residues. CDR3 residues: CAVPGTGPRDEQFF. CDR3 coding DNA: TGTGCCGTTCCCGGGACTGGTCCCCGCGATGAGCAGTTCTTC.

The V and J genes are TRBV5-4 and TRBJ2-2; 11 nucleotides agree with TRBD2. The germline V gene encodes CDR1 SGHNT and CDR2 YYREEE (reference sequence). The CDR3 consists of 16 residues. The V and J ends lost 4 bases and 6 bases, in that order; junction bases with no gene match: 8. The CDR3 loop reads CASSGAGLAAAGELFF. The CDR3 nucleotides read TGTGCCAGCAGCGGAGCGGGACTAGCGGCGGCCGGGGAGCTGTTTTTT.

V gene TRBV7-8 combines with J gene TRBJ2-7, with a weak D call TRBD1 (6 bases). The CDR3 loop spans 15 amino acids. Trimming took 5 bases from V and 3 from J, leaving 17 bases between them. From germline, CDR1 is SGHVS and CDR2 FQNEAQ. The DNA for the CDR3 is TGTGCCAGCAGCCCAATTAGGTCAGGGGACTACGAGCAGTACTTC. It codes for CASSPIRSGDYEQYF.

The chain is built from TRBV29-1 and TRBJ1-5, with D perhaps matching TRBD1 (5 bases). V dropped 4 bases and J dropped 2 bases, with 9 bases sitting between them. This CDR3 contains 13 residues. Per germline, CDR1 SQVTM and CDR2 ANQGSEA. The CDR3 DNA sequence: TGCAGCGTTGGGGGGACTGGCAATCAGCCCCAGCATTTT. Protein sequence: CSVGGTGNQPQHF.

This rearrangement joins TRBV13 to TRBJ1-4; 8 bases line up with TRBD1. J gave up 5 bases and V 3 bases, and 2 bases lay outside the gene matches. CDR1 is PRHDT, CDR2 FYEKMQ, per germline (reference sequence). The CDR3 has 14 amino acids. For the CDR3, the DNA is TGTGCCAGCAGCTTTGGGACAGGCAATGAAAAACTGTTTTTT. Protein product: CASSFGTGNEKLFF.